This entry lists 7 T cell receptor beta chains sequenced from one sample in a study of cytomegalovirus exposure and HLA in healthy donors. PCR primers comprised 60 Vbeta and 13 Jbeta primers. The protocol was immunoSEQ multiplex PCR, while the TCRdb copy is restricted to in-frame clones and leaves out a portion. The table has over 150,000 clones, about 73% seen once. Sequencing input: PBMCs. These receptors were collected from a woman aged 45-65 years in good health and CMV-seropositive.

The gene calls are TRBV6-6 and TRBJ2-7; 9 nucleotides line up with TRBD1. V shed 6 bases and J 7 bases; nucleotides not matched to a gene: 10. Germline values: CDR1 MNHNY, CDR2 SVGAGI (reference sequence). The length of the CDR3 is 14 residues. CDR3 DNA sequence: TGTGCCAGCAGCCCAAGGGGTGGACAGGGGGAGCAGTACTTC. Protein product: CASSPRGGQGEQYF.

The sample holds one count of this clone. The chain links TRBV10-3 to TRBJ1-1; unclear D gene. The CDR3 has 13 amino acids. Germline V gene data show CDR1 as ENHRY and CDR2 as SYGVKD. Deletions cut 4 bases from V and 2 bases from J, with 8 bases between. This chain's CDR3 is CAISAGINTEAFF. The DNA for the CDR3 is TGTGCCATCAGTGCCGGGATCAACACTGAAGCTTTCTTT.

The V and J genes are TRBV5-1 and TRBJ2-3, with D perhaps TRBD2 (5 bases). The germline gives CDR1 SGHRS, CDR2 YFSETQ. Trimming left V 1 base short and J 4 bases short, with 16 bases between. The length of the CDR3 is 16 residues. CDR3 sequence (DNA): TGCGCCAGCAGCTTGTCCCCAGCGGCCCCCCCAGATACGCAGTATTTT. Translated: CASSLSPAAPPDTQYF.

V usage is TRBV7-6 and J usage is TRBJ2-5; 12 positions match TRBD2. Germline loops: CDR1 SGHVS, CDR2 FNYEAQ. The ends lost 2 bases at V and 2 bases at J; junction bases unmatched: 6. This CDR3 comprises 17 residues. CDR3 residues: CASSLILTSGGQETQYF. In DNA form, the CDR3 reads TGTGCCAGCAGCTTAATTTTGACTAGCGGGGGTCAAGAGACCCAGTACTTC.

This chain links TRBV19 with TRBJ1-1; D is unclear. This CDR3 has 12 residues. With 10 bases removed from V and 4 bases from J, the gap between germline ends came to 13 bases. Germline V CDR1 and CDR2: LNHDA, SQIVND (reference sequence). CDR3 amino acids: CATSPLGTEAFF. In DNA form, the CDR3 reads TGTGCCACCTCGCCGCTAGGCACTGAAGCTTTCTTT. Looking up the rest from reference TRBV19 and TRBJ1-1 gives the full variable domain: DGGITQSPKYLFRKEGQNVTLSCEQNLNHDAMYWYRQDPGQGLRLIYYSQIVNDFQKGDIAEGYSVSREKKESFPLTVTSAQKNPTAFYLCATSPLGTEAFFGQGTRLTVV.

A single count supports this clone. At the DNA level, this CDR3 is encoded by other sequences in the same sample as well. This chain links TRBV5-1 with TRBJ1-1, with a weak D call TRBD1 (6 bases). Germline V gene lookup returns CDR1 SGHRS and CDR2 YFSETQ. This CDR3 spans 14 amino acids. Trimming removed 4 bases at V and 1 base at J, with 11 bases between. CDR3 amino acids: CASSNGQPNTEAFF. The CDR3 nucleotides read TGCGCCAGCAGCAATGGACAGCCGAACACTGAAGCTTTCTTT.

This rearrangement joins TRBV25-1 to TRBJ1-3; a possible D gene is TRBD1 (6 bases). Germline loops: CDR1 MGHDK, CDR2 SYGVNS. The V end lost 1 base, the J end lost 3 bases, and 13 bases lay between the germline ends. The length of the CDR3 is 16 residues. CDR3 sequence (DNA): TGTGCCAGCAGTGAATCTCGGACAGTAAATGGAAACACCATATATTTT. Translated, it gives CASSESRTVNGNTIYF.